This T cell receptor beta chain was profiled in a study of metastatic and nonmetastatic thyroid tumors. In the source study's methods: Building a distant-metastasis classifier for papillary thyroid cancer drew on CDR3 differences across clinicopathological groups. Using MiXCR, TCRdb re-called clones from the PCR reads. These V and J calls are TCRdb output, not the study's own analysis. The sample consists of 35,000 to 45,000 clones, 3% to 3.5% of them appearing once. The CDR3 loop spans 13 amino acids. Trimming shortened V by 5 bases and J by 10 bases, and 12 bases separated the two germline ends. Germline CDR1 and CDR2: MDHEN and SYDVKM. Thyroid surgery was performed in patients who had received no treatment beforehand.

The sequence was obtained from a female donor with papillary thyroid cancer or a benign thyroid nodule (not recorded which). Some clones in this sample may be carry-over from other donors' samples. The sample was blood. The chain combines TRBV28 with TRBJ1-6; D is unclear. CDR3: CASSPDGNSPLHF. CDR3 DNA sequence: TGTGCCAGCAGTCCCGACGGGAACTCACCCCTCCACTTT.